These T cell receptor beta chains were read from a single sample in a study of T cell clones after liver transplantation. Using immunoSEQ multiplex PCR, the repertoire was profiled, and TCRdb retains in-frame clones only, with some absent. The sample has around 110,000 clones, just over 90% seen once. This material consisted of CD4+ T cells from blood, taken 12 months after liver transplant. The source is a human patient who received a liver transplant. The T cells may come from the graft donor. Each CDR3 is given with its conserved first and last residue. D genes are given only for firm matches. A row's size may be missing; if present it is once, few, many or a size class.

clone_size,d_call,v_call,j_call,cdr3_nt,cdr3_aa
-,-,TRBV30,TRBJ1-5,TGTGCCTGGAGTGTGGGCGGCAATCAGCCCCAGCATTTT,CAWSVGGNQPQHF
-,-,TRBV29-1,TRBJ2-5,TGCAGCGTTGAAGTATTGGGGGCCTGGGAGACCCAGTACTTC,CSVEVLGAWETQYF
-,TRBD1,TRBV9,TRBJ2-7,TGTGCCAGCAGCGTAGGGGGGACAGGGCACTACGAGCAGTACTTC,CASSVGGTGHYEQYF
-,TRBD2,TRBV7-9,TRBJ2-5,TGTGCCAGCAGCCAACCCAGGGGGACTAGCGCCCAAGAGACCCAGTACTTC,CASSQPRGTSAQETQYF
-,TRBD2,TRBV4-2,TRBJ2-1,TGTGCCAGCAGCCAAGCCCCGACTAGCGGCAAGTTCTCCTACAATGAGCAGTTCTTC,CASSQAPTSGKFSYNEQFF
-,-,TRBV27,TRBJ1-5,TGTGCCAGCAGGGATGCTAGCAGGGACCAGCCCCAGCATTTT,CASRDASRDQPQHF
-,-,TRBV6-5,TRBJ1-2,TGTGCCAGCAGTTACGGACAGGGCTACACCTTC,CASSYGQGYTF
-,-,TRBV7-3,TRBJ2-1,TGTGCCAGCAGCTTATCGCTGAGCGGCAATGAGCAGTTCTTC,CASSLSLSGNEQFF
-,-,TRBV5-1,TRBJ2-7,TGCGCCAGCAGCTTGGATACCCCAGACGAGCAGTACTTC,CASSLDTPDEQYF
-,TRBD1,TRBV2,TRBJ2-5,TGTGCCAGCAGAAGGACAGGGAGAGGAGAGACCCAGTACTTC,CASRRTGRGETQYF
-,-,TRBV7-3,TRBJ2-5,TGTGCCAGCAGCCCTGCACCGCTAGAGACCCAGTACTTC,CASSPAPLETQYF
once,-,TRBV29-1,TRBJ1-5,TGCAGCGTTGAGAAGGACAGCGATGAAGTTGGCAATCAGCCCCAGCATTTT,CSVEKDSDEVGNQPQHF
-,-,TRBV7-8,TRBJ2-7,TGTGCCAGCAGCCCGCAGGCGGGGCTTAGCTCCTACGAGCAGTACTTC,CASSPQAGLSSYEQYF
-,TRBD2,TRBV6-1,TRBJ2-1,TGTGCCACCGTCAAGCGGGAGTCCTACAATGAGCAGTTCTTC,CATVKRESYNEQFF
-,TRBD2,TRBV4-2,TRBJ2-2,TGTGCCAGCAGCCCACTAGCGGGAGGAGGCGGGGAGCTGTTTTTT,CASSPLAGGGGELFF
few,-,TRBV18,TRBJ1-1,TGTGCCAGCTCACCACCTGGGGTGTCTGGTACTGAAGCTTTCTTT,CASSPPGVSGTEAFF
once,TRBD1,TRBV28,TRBJ1-5,TGTGCCAGCAGTTTCTCCCAGGGGGCTCAGCCCCAGCATTTT,CASSFSQGAQPQHF
-,-,TRBV7-8,TRBJ1-2,TGTGCCAGCAGCCAAACGGATTCCTTCTATGGCTACACCTTC,CASSQTDSFYGYTF
-,-,TRBV25-1,TRBJ1-3,TGTGCCAGCAGTGAAGTGGCGGGGTTCCTCGGAAACACCATATATTTT,CASSEVAGFLGNTIYF
-,-,TRBV2,TRBJ1-3,TGTGCCAGCAGGGGGGAAGGTCGACCTGGAAACACCATATATTTT,CASRGEGRPGNTIYF
-,-,TRBV10-1,TRBJ2-3,TGCGCCAGCAGTTTTAAGGATACGCAGTATTTT,CASSFKDTQYF
-,TRBD2,TRBV7-3,TRBJ2-1,TGTGCCAGCAGCTTAGCGGCTAGCGGGATACGAAATGAGCAGTTCTTC,CASSLAASGIRNEQFF
-,TRBD2,TRBV7-2,TRBJ2-5,TGTGCCAGCAGGACCGAGTTGGGACTAGCGGGAGATAGGCAAGAGACCCAGTACTTC,CASRTELGLAGDRQETQYF
-,-,TRBV18,TRBJ2-3,TGTGCCAGCTCACTGGACGATACGCAGTATTTT,CASSLDDTQYF
-,TRBD2,TRBV5-4,TRBJ2-7,TGTGCCAGCAGCCGTAATCACGGGACTAGCGGTTCCTACGAGCAGTACTTC,CASSRNHGTSGSYEQYF
-,TRBD1,TRBV11-2,TRBJ2-3,TGTGCCAGCCGTGACAGGGGGCGGGCAGATACGCAGTATTTT,CASRDRGRADTQYF
-,-,TRBV11-3,TRBJ2-1,TGTGCCAGCAGCCTCGCCTCGTTTAGCTCCTACAATGAGCAGTTCTTC,CASSLASFSSYNEQFF